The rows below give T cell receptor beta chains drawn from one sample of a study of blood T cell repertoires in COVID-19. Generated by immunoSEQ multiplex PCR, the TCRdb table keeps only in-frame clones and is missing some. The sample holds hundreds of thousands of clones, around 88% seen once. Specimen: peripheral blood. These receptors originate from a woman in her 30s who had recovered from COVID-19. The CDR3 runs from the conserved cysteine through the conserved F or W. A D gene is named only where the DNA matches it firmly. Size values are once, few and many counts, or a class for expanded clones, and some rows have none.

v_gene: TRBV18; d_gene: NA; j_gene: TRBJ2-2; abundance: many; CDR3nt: TGTGCCAGCTCACCAGGTACAGGTCCCAGGGAGCTGTTTTTT; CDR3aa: CASSPGTGPRELFF
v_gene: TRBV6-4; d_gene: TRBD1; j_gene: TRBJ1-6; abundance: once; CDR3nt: TGTGCCAGCAATTTAGGACAGGAATTGGTTTCACCCCTCCACTTT; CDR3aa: CASNLGQELVSPLHF
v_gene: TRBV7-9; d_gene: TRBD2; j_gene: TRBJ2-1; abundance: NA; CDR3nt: TGTGCCAGCAGCAGGGGGCAATTGCGACTAGCGGAAAAACCTTACAATGAGCAGTTCTTC; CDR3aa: CASSRGQLRLAEKPYNEQFF
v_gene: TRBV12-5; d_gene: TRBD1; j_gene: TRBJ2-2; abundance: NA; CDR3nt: TGTGCTAGTGGTTTGGGACAGGGGGCAGGCACCGGGGAGCTGTTTTTT; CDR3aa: CASGLGQGAGTGELFF
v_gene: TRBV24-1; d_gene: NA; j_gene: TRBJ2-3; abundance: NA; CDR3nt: TGTGCCACCAGTGACCCGCCTGGGCGGGGCACAGATACGCAGTATTTT; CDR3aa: CATSDPPGRGTDTQYF
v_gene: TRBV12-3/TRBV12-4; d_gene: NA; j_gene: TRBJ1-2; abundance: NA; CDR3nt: TGTGCCAGCACCGAAGGGGCTGGTGGCTACACCTTC; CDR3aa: CASTEGAGGYTF
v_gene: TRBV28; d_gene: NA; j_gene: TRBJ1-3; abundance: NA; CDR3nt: TGTGCCAGCAGTTTGACAGCAAACACCATATATTTT; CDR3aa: CASSLTANTIYF
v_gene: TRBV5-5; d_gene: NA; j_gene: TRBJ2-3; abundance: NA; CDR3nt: TGTGCCAGCCGCAGGCCGACCACAGATACGCAGTATTTT; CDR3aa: CASRRPTTDTQYF
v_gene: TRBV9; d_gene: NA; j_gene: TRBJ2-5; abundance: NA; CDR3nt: TGTGCCAGCAGCGTATCAGGCTCGGCCCAGTACTTC; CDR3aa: CASSVSGSAQYF
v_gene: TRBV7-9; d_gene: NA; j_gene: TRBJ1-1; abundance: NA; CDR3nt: TGTGCCAGCAGCTTACCAGGGGTGAACACTGAAGCTTTCTTT; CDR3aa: CASSLPGVNTEAFF
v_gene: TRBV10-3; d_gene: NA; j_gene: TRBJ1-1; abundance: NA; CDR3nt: TGTGCCGCCCGAATGGGCTTGAACACTGAAGCTTTCTTT; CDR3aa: CAARMGLNTEAFF
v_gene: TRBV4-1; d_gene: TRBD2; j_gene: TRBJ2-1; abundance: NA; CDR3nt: TGCGCCAGCAGCCCCGCCCTCCGGGACTACAACAATGAGCAGTTCTTC; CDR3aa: CASSPALRDYNNEQFF
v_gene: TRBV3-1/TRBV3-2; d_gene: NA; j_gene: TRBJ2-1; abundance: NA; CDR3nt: TGTGCCAGCAGCCAAGAAAAGTATCGAGAGGATGAGCAGTTCTTC; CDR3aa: CASSQEKYREDEQFF
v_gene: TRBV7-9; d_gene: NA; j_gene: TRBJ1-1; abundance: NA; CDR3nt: TGTGCCAGCAGCGTAACACGTCCCGACACTGAAGCTTTCTTT; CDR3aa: CASSVTRPDTEAFF
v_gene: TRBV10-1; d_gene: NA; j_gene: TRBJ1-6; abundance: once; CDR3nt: TGCGCCAACCCCCTATGGTGTAATTCACCCCTCCACTTT; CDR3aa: CANPLWCNSPLHF
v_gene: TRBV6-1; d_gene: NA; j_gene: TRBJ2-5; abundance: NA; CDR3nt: TGTGCCAGCAGTGAATTGGCGGGCCGGGAGACCCAGTACTTC; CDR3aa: CASSELAGRETQYF